Shown below are 16 T cell receptor beta chains from a single sample sequenced in a study of technical replicates of blood from several donors. Assay: immunoSEQ multiplex PCR; the TCRdb copy retains only in-frame clones and omits some. Of tens of thousands of clones in the sample, around 94% were seen once. The sequenced sample consisted of T cells isolated from PBMCs. All receptors derive from a human donor in good health.

The chain links TRBV5-1 to TRBJ1-3, with 7 nucleotides matching TRBD1. J gave up 4 bases and V 4 bases, and 5 bases lay outside the gene matches. Germline V gives CDR1 SGHRS, CDR2 YFSETQ. CDR3 length equals 14 residues. The CDR3 DNA reads as TGCGCCAGCAGCCCACCGACAGGGGGAAACACCATATATTTT. This translates into CASSPPTGGNTIYF.

V gene TRBV19 combines with J gene TRBJ1-2; 9 bases map to TRBD1. V gave up 5 bases and J gave up 7 bases; unmatched junction bases: 5. Germline CDR1 LNHDA, CDR2 SQIVND (reference sequence). This CDR3 has 13 amino acids. The CDR3 DNA reads as TGTGCCAGTAGTTTAACAGGGGGCGGTGGCTACACCTTC. As protein: CASSLTGGGGYTF.

This clone was found once. The rearrangement links TRBV28 to TRBJ1-5; TRBD1 is a possible D gene (5 bases). V was clipped by 2 bases and J by 5 bases, with 10 bases between them. The CDR3 covers 14 residues. Germline CDR1 reads MDHEN; CDR2 reads SYDVKM. The CDR3 nucleotides read TGTGCCAGCAGTTTACAGGGATCTCATCAGCCCCAGCATTTT. It encodes CASSLQGSHQPQHF.

This chain links TRBV5-1 with TRBJ2-1; TRBD2 matches 8 bases. Germline assignment: CDR1 SGHRS and CDR2 YFSETQ. Trimming cost V 5 bases and J 0 bases; bases outside gene matches: 4. The CDR3 sequence is 15 residues long. CDR3 sequence: CASRLAGSSYNEQFF. CDR3 DNA: TGCGCCAGCAGATTAGCGGGAAGCTCCTACAATGAGCAGTTCTTC.

The V and J genes are TRBV28 and TRBJ2-7, with 7 positions matching TRBD1. CDR3 length: 13 residues. CDR1 and CDR2 from the germline V gene are MDHEN and SYDVKM. V lost 3 bases, J lost 7 bases, and 6 bases stayed unmatched. The CDR3 loop reads CASSLRGPREQYF. The CDR3 DNA sequence: TGTGCCAGCAGTTTGAGGGGGCCGCGGGAGCAGTACTTC.

This rearrangement joins TRBV19 to TRBJ2-6; D unclear. Trimming took 4 bases from V and 2 from J, leaving 9 bases between them. The germline gives CDR1 LNHDA, CDR2 SQIVND (reference sequence). The CDR3 sequence is 15 residues long. As DNA, the CDR3 is TGTGCCAGTAGTACCACACCACCTGGGGCCAACGTCCTGACTTTC. Its protein is CASSTTPPGANVLTF.

V usage is TRBV28 and J usage is TRBJ2-7; 9 nucleotides match TRBD2. This CDR3 comprises 17 residues. CDR1 and CDR2 (germline): MDHEN, SYDVKM. V was clipped by 2 bases and J by 1 base; unmatched bases: 9. CDR3 DNA: TGTGCCAGCAGTTTACGGGTCAAGCTAGCGGGGTCCTACGAGCAGTACTTC. Translation: CASSLRVKLAGSYEQYF. The variable domain in full, completed from reference TRBV28 and TRBJ2-7, reads DVKVTQSSRYLVKRTGEKVFLECVQDMDHENMFWYRQDPGLGLRLIYFSYDVKMKEKGDIPEGYSVSREKKERFSLILESASTNQTSMYLCASSLRVKLAGSYEQYFGPGTRLTVT.

The J gene is TRBJ2-1, the V gene TRBV29-1; 7 nucleotides align to TRBD2. The CDR3 loop spans 13 amino acids. CDR1 and CDR2 from the germline V gene are SQVTM and ANQGSEA. V lost 5 bases and J lost 5; bases outside the gene matches: 6. CDR3 coding DNA: TGCAGCGTTCAAGGCGGGACTAACAATGAGCAGTTCTTC. It yields the protein CSVQGGTNNEQFF.

This sequence joins TRBV6-1 and TRBJ2-7; 11 nucleotides match TRBD2. The CDR3 contains 14 residues. The germline CDR1 and CDR2 sequences are MNHNS and SASEGT. After removal of 4 bases from V and 5 bases from J, the junction contained 4 bases not matched to a gene. As DNA, the CDR3 is TGTGCCAGCAGTGTAGCGGGACTAGCGGACGAGCAGTACTTC. It is translated as CASSVAGLADEQYF.

The CDR3 DNA sequence: TGTGCCAGCAGCTCCCCGGGGACTACACTACAAGAGACCCAGTACTTC. Translating it yields CASSSPGTTLQETQYF. The rearrangement joins TRBV5-4 to TRBJ2-5; TRBD2 matches at 7 bases. Trimming removed 3 bases from V and 2 bases from J; junction bases left unmatched: 10. The CDR3 runs 16 residues. Germline CDR1 reads SGHNT; CDR2 reads YYREEE (reference sequence).

The gene calls are TRBV6-6 and TRBJ1-1; D is ambiguous. V was clipped by 7 bases and J by 0 bases, with 15 bases between them. CDR1 and CDR2 from the germline V gene are MNHNY and SVGAGI (reference sequence). There are 15 residues in the CDR3. The CDR3 DNA reads TGTGCCAGCATCAAGGGTGGACTGATGAACACTGAAGCTTTCTTT. Amino acid sequence: CASIKGGLMNTEAFF.

This chain uses TRBV5-1 with TRBJ2-3; D not resolved. This CDR3 contains 16 residues. Per germline, CDR1 SGHRS and CDR2 YFSETQ. Trimming stripped 0 bases from V and 2 bases from J, with 13 bases between. DNA for the CDR3: TGCGCCAGCAGCTTGGCAGGTGGCCCTACCACAGATACGCAGTATTTT. Translating it yields CASSLAGGPTTDTQYF.

V is TRBV7-9 and J is TRBJ2-3; D perhaps matches TRBD1 (5 bases). The CDR3 has 17 residues. Germline values: CDR1 SEHNR, CDR2 FQNEAQ (reference sequence). V lost 0 bases to trimming and J lost 0 bases, with 13 bases between them. CDR3 amino acids: CASSLARSTGSTDTQYF. In DNA form, the CDR3 reads TGTGCCAGCAGCTTAGCCCGTTCAACAGGAAGCACAGATACGCAGTATTTT.

The chain carries TRBV5-1 and TRBJ1-5, with 10 bases that match TRBD1. Germline CDR1 reads SGHRS; CDR2 reads YFSETQ. The CDR3 totals 15 residues. V was clipped by 4 bases and J by 8 bases; unmatched bases: 9. CDR3 region: CASSPGTGDREPQHF. The CDR3 nucleotides read TGCGCCAGCAGCCCAGGGACAGGGGATAGGGAGCCCCAGCATTTT.

This chain links TRBV27 with TRBJ1-3; 7 bases map to TRBD1. The germline CDR1 and CDR2 sequences are MNHEY and SMNVEV (reference sequence). J gave up 0 bases and V 4 bases, and 0 bases lay outside the gene matches. This CDR3 comprises 14 residues. The CDR3 region is CASSWDSSGNTIYF. For the CDR3, the DNA is TGTGCCAGCAGTTGGGACAGCTCTGGAAACACCATATATTTT.

This chain uses TRBV4-2 with TRBJ2-3, with 9 bases that match TRBD2. Losses at the gene ends were 1 base for V and 1 base for J; bases not matched to a gene: 6. Germline CDR1 and CDR2: LGHNA and YNFKEQ. The CDR3 covers 17 residues. The CDR3 loop is CASSQAGAGGGTDTQYF. For the CDR3, the DNA is TGTGCCAGCAGCCAAGCGGGGGCGGGAGGGGGCACAGATACGCAGTATTTT.